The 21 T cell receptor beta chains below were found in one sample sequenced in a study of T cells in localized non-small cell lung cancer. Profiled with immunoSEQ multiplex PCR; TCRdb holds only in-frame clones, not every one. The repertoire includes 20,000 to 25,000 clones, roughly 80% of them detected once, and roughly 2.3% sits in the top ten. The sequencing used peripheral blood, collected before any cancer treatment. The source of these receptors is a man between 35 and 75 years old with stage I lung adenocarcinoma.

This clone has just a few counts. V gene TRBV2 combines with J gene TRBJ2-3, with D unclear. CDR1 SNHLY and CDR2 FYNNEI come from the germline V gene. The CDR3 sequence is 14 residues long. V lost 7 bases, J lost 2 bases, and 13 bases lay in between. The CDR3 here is CASNPSSITDTQYF. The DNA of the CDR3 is TGTGCCAGCAACCCCTCGTCTATCACAGATACGCAGTATTTT.

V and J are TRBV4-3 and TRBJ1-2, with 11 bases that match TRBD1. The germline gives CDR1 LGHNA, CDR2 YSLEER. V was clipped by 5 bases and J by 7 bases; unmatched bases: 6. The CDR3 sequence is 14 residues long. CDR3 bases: TGCGCCAGCAGCTCCCGGACAGGGGGCGTTGGCTACACCTTC. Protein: CASSSRTGGVGYTF.

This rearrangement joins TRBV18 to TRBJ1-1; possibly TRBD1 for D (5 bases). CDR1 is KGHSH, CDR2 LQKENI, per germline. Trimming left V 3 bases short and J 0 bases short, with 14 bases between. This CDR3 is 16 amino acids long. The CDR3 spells CASSPSIGTVNTEAFF. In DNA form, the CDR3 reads TGTGCCAGCTCACCTTCTATCGGGACGGTGAACACTGAAGCTTTCTTT.

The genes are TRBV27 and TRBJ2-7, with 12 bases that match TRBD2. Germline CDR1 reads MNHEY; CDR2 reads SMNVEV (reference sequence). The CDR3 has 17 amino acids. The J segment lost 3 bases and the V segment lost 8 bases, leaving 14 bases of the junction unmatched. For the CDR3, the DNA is TGTGCCAGCCGAATGGTTTCCGGGACTAGCGGGCGCTACGAGCAGTACTTC. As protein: CASRMVSGTSGRYEQYF.

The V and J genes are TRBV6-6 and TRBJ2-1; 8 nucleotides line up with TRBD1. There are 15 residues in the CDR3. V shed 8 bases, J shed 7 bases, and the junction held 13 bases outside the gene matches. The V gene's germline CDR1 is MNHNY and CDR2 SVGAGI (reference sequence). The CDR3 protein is CASPHYRGRLNEQFF. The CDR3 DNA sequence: TGTGCCAGCCCACACTACAGGGGGAGATTGAATGAGCAGTTCTTC.

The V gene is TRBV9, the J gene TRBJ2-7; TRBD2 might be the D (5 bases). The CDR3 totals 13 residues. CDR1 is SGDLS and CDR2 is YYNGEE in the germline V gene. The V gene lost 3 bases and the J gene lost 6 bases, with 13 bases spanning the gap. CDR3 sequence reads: CASSASLEGEQYF. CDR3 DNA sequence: TGTGCCAGCAGCGCCTCACTAGAGGGCGAGCAGTACTTC. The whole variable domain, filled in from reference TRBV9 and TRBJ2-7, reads DSGVTQTPKHLITATGQRVTLRCSPRSGDLSVYWYQQSLDQGLQFLIQYYNGEERAKGNILERFSAQQFPDLHSELNLSSLELGDSALYFCASSASLEGEQYFGPGTRLTVT.

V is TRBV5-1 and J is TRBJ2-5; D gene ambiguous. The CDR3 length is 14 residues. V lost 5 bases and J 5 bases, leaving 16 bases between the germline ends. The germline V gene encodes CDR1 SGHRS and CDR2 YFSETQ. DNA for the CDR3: TGCGCCAGCAGAGAGCAGACCCATAGGGAGACCCAGTACTTC. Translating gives CASREQTHRETQYF.

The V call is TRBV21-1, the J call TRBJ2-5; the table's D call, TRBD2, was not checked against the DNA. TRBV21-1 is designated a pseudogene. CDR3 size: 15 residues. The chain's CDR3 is CATPVKRLEGGTQYF. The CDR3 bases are TGTGCCACTCCGGTAAAGCGCTTGGAGGGTGGGACCCAGTACTTC.

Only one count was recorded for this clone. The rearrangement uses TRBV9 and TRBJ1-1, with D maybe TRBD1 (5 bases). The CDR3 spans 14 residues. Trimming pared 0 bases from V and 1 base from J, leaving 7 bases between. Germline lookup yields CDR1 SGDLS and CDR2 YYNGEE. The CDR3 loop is CASSVVGANTEAFF. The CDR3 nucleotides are TGTGCCAGCAGCGTAGTTGGGGCGAACACTGAAGCTTTCTTT. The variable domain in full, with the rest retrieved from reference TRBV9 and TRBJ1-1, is DSGVTQTPKHLITATGQRVTLRCSPRSGDLSVYWYQQSLDQGLQFLIQYYNGEERAKGNILERFSAQQFPDLHSELNLSSLELGDSALYFCASSVVGANTEAFFGQGTRLTVV.

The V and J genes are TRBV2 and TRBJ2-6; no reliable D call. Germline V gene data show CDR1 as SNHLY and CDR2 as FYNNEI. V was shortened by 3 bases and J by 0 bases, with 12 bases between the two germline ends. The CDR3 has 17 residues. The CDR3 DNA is TGTGCCAGCAGTGAGAGTCAGATATTCTCTGGGGCCAACGTCCTGACTTTC. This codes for CASSESQIFSGANVLTF.

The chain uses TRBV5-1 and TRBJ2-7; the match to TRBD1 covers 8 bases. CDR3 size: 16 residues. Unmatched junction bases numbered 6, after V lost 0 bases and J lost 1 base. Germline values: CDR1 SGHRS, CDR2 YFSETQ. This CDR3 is CASSLEGTGLSYEQYF. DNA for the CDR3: TGCGCCAGCAGCTTGGAGGGGACAGGTCTTTCCTACGAGCAGTACTTC.

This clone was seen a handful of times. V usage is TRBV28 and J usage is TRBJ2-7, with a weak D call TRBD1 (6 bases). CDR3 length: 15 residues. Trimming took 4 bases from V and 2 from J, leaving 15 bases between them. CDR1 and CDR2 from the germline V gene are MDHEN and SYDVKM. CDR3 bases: TGTGCCAGCAGTTCAACGGGACACAAGGCCTACGAGCAGTACTTC. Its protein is CASSSTGHKAYEQYF.

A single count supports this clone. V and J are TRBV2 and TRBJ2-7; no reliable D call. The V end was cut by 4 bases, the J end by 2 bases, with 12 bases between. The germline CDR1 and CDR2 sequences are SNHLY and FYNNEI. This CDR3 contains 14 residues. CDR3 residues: CASSGLGSTYEQYF. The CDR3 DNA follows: TGTGCCAGCAGTGGGTTAGGGTCTACCTACGAGCAGTACTTC.

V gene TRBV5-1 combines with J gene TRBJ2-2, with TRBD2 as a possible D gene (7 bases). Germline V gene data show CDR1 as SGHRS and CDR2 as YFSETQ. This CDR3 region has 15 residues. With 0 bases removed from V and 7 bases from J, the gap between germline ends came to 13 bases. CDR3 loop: CASSLGGGRGGELFF. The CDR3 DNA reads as TGCGCCAGCAGCTTGGGCGGGGGCCGGGGCGGGGAGCTGTTTTTT.

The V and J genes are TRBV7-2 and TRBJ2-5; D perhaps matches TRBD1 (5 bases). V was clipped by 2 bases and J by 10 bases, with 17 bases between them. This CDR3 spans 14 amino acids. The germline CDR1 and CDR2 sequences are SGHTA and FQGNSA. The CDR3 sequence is CASSLSLGGAFQYF. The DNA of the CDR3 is TGTGCCAGCAGCTTATCTTTGGGTGGGGCTTTCCAGTACTTC.

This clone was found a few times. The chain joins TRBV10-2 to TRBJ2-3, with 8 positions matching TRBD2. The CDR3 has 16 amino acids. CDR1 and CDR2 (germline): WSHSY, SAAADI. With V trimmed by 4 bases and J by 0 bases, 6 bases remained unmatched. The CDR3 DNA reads TGCGCCAGCAGTGCTAAACTAGCGGAAAGCACAGATACGCAGTATTTT. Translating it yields CASSAKLAESTDTQYF.

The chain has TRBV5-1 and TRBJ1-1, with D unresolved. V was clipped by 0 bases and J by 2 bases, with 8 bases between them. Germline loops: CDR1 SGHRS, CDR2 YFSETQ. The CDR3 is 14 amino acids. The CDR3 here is CASSLEQLNTEAFF. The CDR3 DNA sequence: TGCGCCAGCAGCTTGGAACAATTAAACACTGAAGCTTTCTTT. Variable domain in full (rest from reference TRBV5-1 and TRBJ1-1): KAGVTQTPRYLIKTRGQQVTLSCSPISGHRSVSWYQQTPGQGLQFLFEYFSETQRNKGNFPGRFSGRQFSNSRSEMNVSTLELGDSALYLCASSLEQLNTEAFFGQGTRLTVV.

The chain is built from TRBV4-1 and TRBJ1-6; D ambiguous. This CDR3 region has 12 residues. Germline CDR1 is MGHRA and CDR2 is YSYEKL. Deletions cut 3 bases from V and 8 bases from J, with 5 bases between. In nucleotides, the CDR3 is TGCGCCAGCAGCCACCCGGATTCACCCCTCCACTTT. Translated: CASSHPDSPLHF.

The CDR3 region is CASSQEFNRYSYEQYF. Here the CDR3 DNA reads TGCGCCAGCAGCCAAGAATTTAACCGCTACTCCTACGAGCAGTACTTC. J is TRBJ2-7 and V is TRBV4-3, with unresolved D. CDR1 and CDR2 from the germline V gene are LGHNA and YSLEER. The V and J ends lost 0 bases and 0 bases respectively, with 12 bases between them. This CDR3 has 16 amino acids.

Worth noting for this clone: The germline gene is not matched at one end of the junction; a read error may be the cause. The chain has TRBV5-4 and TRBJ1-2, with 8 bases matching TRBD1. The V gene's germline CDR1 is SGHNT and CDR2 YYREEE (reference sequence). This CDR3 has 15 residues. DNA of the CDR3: TGTGCCATCAGCGCTGACAGGGGCCTTGGCTATGGCTACACCTTC. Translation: CAISADRGLGYGYTF.

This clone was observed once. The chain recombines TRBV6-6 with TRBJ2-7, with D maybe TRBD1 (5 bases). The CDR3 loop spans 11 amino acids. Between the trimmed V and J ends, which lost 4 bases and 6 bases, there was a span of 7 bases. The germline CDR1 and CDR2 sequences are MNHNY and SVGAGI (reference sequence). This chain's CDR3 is CASSFRGEQYF. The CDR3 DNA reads TGTGCCAGCAGTTTTAGGGGCGAGCAGTACTTC.